These T cell receptor beta chains were read from a single sample in a study of T cells in Graves' hyperthyroidism and ophthalmopathy. TCRdb re-derived calls from the multiplex PCR reads in MiXCR, one entry per CDR3 protein. The top ten hold about 30% of the sample, which has around 300,000 distinct CDR3 sequences, about 25% seen once. Sequencing was done on a sample of blood. Receptor source: a man between 40 and 49 years old with Graves' hyperthyroidism that later progressed to Graves' ophthalmopathy. CDR3s include the opening cysteine and the closing phenylalanine or tryptophan. Each record gives: V gene, D gene, J gene, clone size, CDR3 DNA, CDR3 protein. D genes are given only for firm matches. Some rows have no size entry. The others give once, few or many, or a class for an expanded clone.

>TRBV28|-|TRBJ1-1|few
TGTGCCAGCAGTTTAGGGGGGCGCGCGGGCCGAACTGAAGCTTTCTTT
CASSLGGRAGRTEAFF
>TRBV7-9|-|TRBJ2-5|many
TGTGCCAGCAGCGCCCGCGGTGCGCTAGGCCAAGAGACCCAGTACTTC
CASSARGALGQETQYF
>TRBV7-2|-|TRBJ1-1|many
TGTGCCAGCAGCTTAGCCTTGGACCAAGCTTTCTTT
CASSLALDQAFF
>TRBV7-9|-|TRBJ2-7|many
TGTGCCAGCGGCTTAGCGGGACAGGGTACGCAGTACTTC
CASGLAGQGTQYF
>TRBV12-3/TRBV12-4|-|TRBJ2-5|many
TGTGCCAGCAGTTTATCCTACCAAGAGACCCAGTACTTC
CASSLSYQETQYF
>TRBV11-2|TRBD1|TRBJ2-7|-
TGTGCCAGCAGCTACGACCCCAGTCTGGGACAGGCATGGTGGGAGCAGTACTTC
CASSYDPSLGQAWWEQYF
>TRBV5-1|-|TRBJ2-5|many
TGCGCCAGCAGCTTGCCTCAGGGGTCTCAAGAGACCCAGTACTTC
CASSLPQGSQETQYF
>TRBV28|-|TRBJ1-6|many
TGTGCCAGCAGTTCGGTGCTAAGTAAAAATTCACCCCTCCACTTT
CASSSVLSKNSPLHF
>TRBV20-1|TRBD2|TRBJ2-7|many
TGCAGTGCTACCGATCCAGGGAGGGCCGCATCCGAGCAGTACTTC
CSATDPGRAASEQYF
>TRBV6-1|-|TRBJ1-2|-
TGTGCCAGCACTACCCCTACGGGGCGGAGGGGCTACACCTTC
CASTTPTGRRGYTF
>TRBV30|TRBD1|TRBJ1-1|many
TGTGCCTGCCACAGGGGGCTGGTCACTGAAGCTTTCTTT
CACHRGLVTEAFF
>TRBV5-1|-|TRBJ1-2|many
TGCGCCAGCAGCCCCCGGGATTATGGCTACACCTTC
CASSPRDYGYTF
>TRBV12-3/TRBV12-4|TRBD1|TRBJ1-1|many
TGTGCCAGCAGCTCCAACAGGGGAGGTACGAACACTGAAGCTTTCTTT
CASSSNRGGTNTEAFF
>TRBV13|-|TRBJ2-7|many
TGTGCCAGCAGCCCACGGTTGTATGACGAGCAGTACTTC
CASSPRLYDEQYF
>TRBV12-3/TRBV12-4|-|TRBJ2-4|many
TGTGCCAGCAGTTTTCAGGTGGGGCTAGCCAAAAACATTCAGTACTTC
CASSFQVGLAKNIQYF
>TRBV6-2/TRBV6-3|-|TRBJ1-2|few
TGTGCCAGCACCCCCCCGGGAACGAAAAGGGGCTACACCTTC
CASTPPGTKRGYTF
>TRBV11-2|-|TRBJ2-2|many
TGTGCCAGCAGCTTATACACGAACACCGGGGAGCTGTTTTTT
CASSLYTNTGELFF
>TRBV30|-|TRBJ1-2|-
TGTGCCTGGAGTGCAAAGGGAGGAGGCGGCTACACCTTC
CAWSAKGGGGYTF
>TRBV12-5|TRBD1|TRBJ1-2|once
TGTGCTAGTGGTTTGGACCACGACAGGGGTGACTATGGCTACACCTTC
CASGLDHDRGDYGYTF
>TRBV6-1|TRBD1|TRBJ1-5|few
TGTGCCACCTCGCGGACAGGGGGCTCAAGGCCCCAGCATTTT
CATSRTGGSRPQHF
>TRBV29-1|-|TRBJ1-1|many
TGCAGCGTTGAGGGCGCAGAGGGCACCCCTGAAGCTTTCTTT
CSVEGAEGTPEAFF
>TRBV3-1|TRBD2|TRBJ2-5|many
TGTGCCAGCAGCCAAGAAGCGGGAGGCTCCCCCGCCCAAAAAGAGACCCAGTACTTC
CASSQEAGGSPAQKETQYF
>TRBV7-3|-|TRBJ1-1|-
TGTGCCAGCAGCAAGATCAGGGGTAGACGGAAGGAAGCTTTCTTT
CASSKIRGRRKEAFF
>TRBV24-1|TRBD1|TRBJ2-5|many
TGTGCCACCAGTGATTGGAAGACAGGGGGGACCCAAGAGACCCAGTACTTC
CATSDWKTGGTQETQYF
>TRBV2|TRBD1|TRBJ1-1|-
TGTGCCAGCAGTGAAGCGCAGGGGGAGGACACTGAAGCTTTCTTT
CASSEAQGEDTEAFF
>TRBV4-1|-|TRBJ2-7|many
TGCGCCAGCAGCCAAGACTTAACCCGCTACGAGCAGTACTTC
CASSQDLTRYEQYF
>TRBV6-5|-|TRBJ1-5|many
TGTGCCAGCTCTAACAGGAATCAGCCCCAGCATTTT
CASSNRNQPQHF
>TRBV6-1|TRBD2|TRBJ2-5|-
TGTGCCAGCAGCCTCTATGGACTAGCGGGAGAGACCCAGTACTTC
CASSLYGLAGETQYF
>TRBV28|-|TRBJ1-1|many
TGTGCCAGCAGCCTAACAGGGTTCTTTCAGACTGAAGCTTTCTTT
CASSLTGFFQTEAFF
>TRBV12-3/TRBV12-4|TRBD1|TRBJ2-4|-
TGTGCCAGCAGTTTATGGGGACAGGGGGTAGGGGTCGACAAAAACATTCAGTACTTC
CASSLWGQGVGVDKNIQYF
>TRBV6-2/TRBV6-3|-|TRBJ2-7|once
TGTGCCAGCAGTTACCGTGCTGCCAGGGTAGACGAGCAGTACTTC
CASSYRAARVDEQYF
>TRBV3-1|-|TRBJ1-1|few
TGTGCCAGCAGCCAAGATAAGACGGGGGCGATCACTGAAGCTTTCTTT
CASSQDKTGAITEAFF
>TRBV7-9|-|TRBJ2-5|many
TGTGCCAGCAGTTTTCATCAGACAGCCCAAGAGACCCAGTACTTC
CASSFHQTAQETQYF
>TRBV7-9|-|TRBJ1-1|many
TGTGCCAGCAGCTTTTTAGTGAACACTGAAGCTTTCTTT
CASSFLVNTEAFF
>TRBV20-1|-|TRBJ1-1|many
TGCAGTGCTTACTCAGCATGGTCGAACACTGAAGCTTTCTTT
CSAYSAWSNTEAFF
>TRBV30|-|TRBJ2-7|many
TGTGCCTGCACCCAGCGGGTGCCGTCCTACGAGCAGTACTTC
CACTQRVPSYEQYF
>TRBV29-1|TRBD1|TRBJ2-2|once
TGCAGCGTTATATCCCTAGGGGGACAGGGCGAGATCGGGGAGCTGTTTTTT
CSVISLGGQGEIGELFF
>TRBV4-2|-|TRBJ1-5|many
TGTGCCAGCAGCCAAGATCCCGCACTTTCTAGCAATCAGCCCCAGCATTTT
CASSQDPALSSNQPQHF
>TRBV12-3/TRBV12-4|-|TRBJ2-7|-
TGTGCCAGCAGTCGTACTACAGGGAGCTCCTACGAGCAGTACTTC
CASSRTTGSSYEQYF
>TRBV7-2|-|TRBJ2-3|many
TGTGCCAGCAGCTTAGCGGCTAGTATAGATACGCAGTATTTT
CASSLAASIDTQYF
>TRBV14|-|TRBJ2-7|-
TGTGCCAGCAGCCGTTTAGGCGCAGGGAGCCTCTACGAGCAGTACTTC
CASSRLGAGSLYEQYF
>TRBV6-1|TRBD1|TRBJ1-5|many
TGTGCCAGCAGTGGACGACCGACAGGGGGCCTACGACAGCCCCAGCATTTT
CASSGRPTGGLRQPQHF
>TRBV12-5|-|TRBJ1-1|many
TGTGCTAGCGTCCCTTCCAGGGGAGGGAACACTGAAGCTTTCTTT
CASVPSRGGNTEAFF
>TRBV28|-|TRBJ1-6|-
TGTGCCAGCACCATCGGGGTCTCACCCCTCCACTTT
CASTIGVSPLHF
>TRBV12-3/TRBV12-4|TRBD1|TRBJ2-7|many
TGTGCCAGCAGTCACCACAGGGGGCGAACCTTATACGAGCAGTACTTC
CASSHHRGRTLYEQYF
>TRBV24-1|TRBD1|TRBJ1-2|many
TGTGCCACCAGCGTGACAGGGGGTGGAGGCTACACCTTC
CATSVTGGGGYTF
>TRBV11-2|TRBD1|TRBJ2-5|many
TGTGCCAGCAGCCACCGGGACAGGGGGGACCAAGAGACCCAGTACTTC
CASSHRDRGDQETQYF
>TRBV7-3|TRBD1|TRBJ2-2|many
TGTGCCAGCAATCCAGGGGGTGCCGCAGATGCCGGGGAGCTGTTTTTT
CASNPGGAADAGELFF
>TRBV28|-|TRBJ1-2|-
TGTGCCAGCGTTCCAGGGTTGGGCTATGGCTACACCTTC
CASVPGLGYGYTF
>TRBV18|TRBD1|TRBJ2-7|many
TGTGCCAGCTCACCATCTCTTACAGGGGGAGGCGAGCAGTACTTC
CASSPSLTGGGEQYF
>TRBV11-2|TRBD2|TRBJ2-7|-
TGTGCCAGCAGCTTCAAGTTCGGTCTAGCGGGAATGGACGAGCAGTACTTC
CASSFKFGLAGMDEQYF
>TRBV10-3|-|TRBJ1-2|-
TGTGCCATCCGAAGCGAGGGAGAGGAGGGCTACACCTTC
CAIRSEGEEGYTF